The 22 T cell receptor beta chains in this list originate from one sample, sequenced in a study of T cells in Graves' hyperthyroidism and ophthalmopathy. Researchers amplified the TCR beta CDR3 regions from RNA transcripts. The TCR CDR3 first-round RT-PCR relied on the HTBI primer set. TCRdb re-called the multiplex PCR reads through MiXCR, storing one row per CDR3 protein. The sample records 600,000 to 850,000 distinct CDR3 sequences, about 19% being singletons. Sequencing was done on a sample of blood. Receptor source: a woman between 45 and 60 years old with Graves' hyperthyroidism that later progressed to Graves' ophthalmopathy.

This clonotype showed up many times. This chain uses TRBV5-1 with TRBJ2-1, with unresolved D. This CDR3 has 13 amino acids. The V gene's germline CDR1 is SGHRS and CDR2 YFSETQ. With 4 bases removed from V and 6 bases from J, the gap between germline ends came to 11 bases. In DNA form, the CDR3 reads TGCGCCAGCAGCCTGGGAAAGGGCAATGAGCAGTTCTTC. Its protein is CASSLGKGNEQFF.

This rearrangement joins TRBV7-9 to TRBJ1-4; 8 bases agree with TRBD1. This CDR3 comprises 15 residues. The V segment lost 0 bases and the J segment 8 bases; nucleotides outside the gene matches: 5. The germline gives CDR1 SEHNR, CDR2 FQNEAQ (reference sequence). The CDR3 here is CASSLADRGSEKLFF. The CDR3 nucleotides are TGTGCCAGCAGCTTAGCCGACAGGGGAAGCGAAAAACTGTTTTTT. The full variable domain, with the rest looked up from reference TRBV7-9 and TRBJ1-4, is DTGVSQNPRHKITKRGQNVTFRCDPISEHNRLYWYRQTLGQGPEFLTYFQNEAQLEKSRLLSDRFSAERPKGSFSTLEIQRTEQGDSAMYLCASSLADRGSEKLFFGSGTQLSVL.

The genes are TRBV7-9 and TRBJ1-1; D not certain. Germline assignment: CDR1 SEHNR and CDR2 FQNEAQ (reference sequence). The CDR3 is 16 residues long. V dropped 2 bases and J dropped 0 bases, with 13 bases sitting between them. DNA for the CDR3: TGTGCCAGCAGCTTACCGGCCGGGAGCATGAACACTGAAGCTTTCTTT. Encoded protein: CASSLPAGSMNTEAFF.

This clonotype was seen ten or more times. The chain joins TRBV11-2 to TRBJ2-1, with D unclear. V was pared by 1 base and J by 4 bases, with 14 bases between. The germline V gene encodes CDR1 SGHAT and CDR2 FQNNGV. The CDR3 is 16 residues long. CDR3 loop: CASSLATTGPYNEQFF. The CDR3 region has the DNA TGTGCCAGCAGCTTAGCGACGACCGGACCTTACAATGAGCAGTTCTTC.

The chain has TRBV19 and TRBJ2-5, with 16 bases identical to TRBD2. After removal of 4 bases from V and 3 bases from J, the junction contained 5 bases not matched to a gene. Looked up from germline, CDR1 is LNHDA and CDR2 is SQIVND (reference sequence). The CDR3 consists of 17 residues. The CDR3 bases are TGTGCCAGTAGTACGGGGACTAGCGGGGGGGTTGAAGAGACCCAGTACTTC. This translates into CASSTGTSGGVEETQYF.

This rearrangement joins TRBV6-1 to TRBJ1-5; unclear D gene. Germline loops: CDR1 MNHNS, CDR2 SASEGT. The CDR3 spans 13 residues. Trimming cost V 6 bases and J 0 bases, with 6 bases left between them. For the CDR3, the DNA is TGTGCCAGCAGATGGGCTAGCAATCAGCCCCAGCATTTT. Amino acids: CASRWASNQPQHF.

This clonotype was seen ten or more times. V usage is TRBV11-2 and J usage is TRBJ1-1; D is ambiguous. Per the germline V gene, CDR1 is SGHAT and CDR2 is FQNNGV. V was pared by 1 base and J by 1 base, with 7 bases between. The CDR3 consists of 14 residues. CDR3 region: CASSLGRSNTEAFF. CDR3 nucleotide sequence: TGTGCCAGCAGCTTAGGACGTTCGAACACTGAAGCTTTCTTT.

V and J are TRBV7-9 and TRBJ1-1; 9 positions agree with TRBD1. Germline CDR1 is SEHNR and CDR2 is FQNEAQ (reference sequence). The CDR3 consists of 14 residues. V lost 5 bases, J lost 4 bases, and 5 bases stayed unmatched. The CDR3 loop is CASSDGQGSTEAFF. CDR3 DNA sequence: TGTGCCAGCAGCGACGGACAGGGGAGCACTGAAGCTTTCTTT.

This clonotype was observed a handful of times. V gene TRBV27 combines with J gene TRBJ1-3; D unresolved. Germline values: CDR1 MNHEY, CDR2 SMNVEV (reference sequence). CDR3 length: 14 residues. Trimming took 5 bases from V and 4 from J, leaving 12 bases between them. The CDR3 region has the DNA TGTGCCAGCAGTCCCAACCTCCTAGGAAACACCATATATTTT. Translating gives CASSPNLLGNTIYF.

The chain couples TRBV4-1 to TRBJ1-1; 8 nucleotides align to TRBD1. This CDR3 has 17 residues. Germline values: CDR1 MGHRA, CDR2 YSYEKL. Unmatched junction bases numbered 7, after V lost 0 bases and J lost 1 base. CDR3 residues: CASSQDWPGGGNTEAFF. The CDR3 DNA follows: TGCGCCAGCAGCCAAGATTGGCCAGGGGGCGGGAACACTGAAGCTTTCTTT.

The genes are TRBV7-9 and TRBJ2-1, with 11 bases matching TRBD1. There are 16 residues in the CDR3. Per the germline V gene, CDR1 is SEHNR and CDR2 is FQNEAQ (reference sequence). V was clipped by 7 bases and J by 1 base; unmatched bases: 6. This CDR3 is CASKHGQGASYNEQFF. The CDR3 DNA reads TGTGCCAGCAAACACGGACAGGGGGCTTCCTACAATGAGCAGTTCTTC.

A few counts support this clonotype. The junction shows a germline mismatch at one end, possibly a read error. V usage is TRBV6-5 and J usage is TRBJ2-7; 7 bases align to TRBD2. This CDR3 spans 12 amino acids. Per germline, CDR1 MNHEY and CDR2 SVGAGI. The CDR3 DNA follows: TGTGTCAGCAGTTCCCGCGGGGGCGAGCAGTACTTC. As protein: CVSSSRGGEQYF.

There are a few counts of this clonotype. This sequence joins TRBV12-3 or TRBV12-4 and TRBJ2-5; 13 bases match TRBD2. The V segment lost 5 bases and the J segment 2 bases; nucleotides outside the gene matches: 5. This CDR3 spans 16 amino acids. The CDR3 sequence: CASSLGLAGEQETQYF. The CDR3 nucleotides read TGTGCCAGCAGTCTCGGACTAGCGGGGGAGCAAGAGACCCAGTACTTC.

The sample holds a few counts of this clonotype. The chain joins TRBV30 to TRBJ2-2; D may correspond to TRBD1 or TRBD2 (5 bases each). The V gene lost 7 bases and the J gene lost 6 bases, with 21 bases spanning the gap. Germline V gene lookup returns CDR1 GTSNPN and CDR2 SVGIG (reference sequence). The CDR3 has 15 residues. The CDR3 bases are TGTGCCTTCTCCGACCCGGGACCTATCCCCGGGGAGCTGTTTTTT. This codes for CAFSDPGPIPGELFF.

This clonotype has ten or more counts. The chain uses TRBV11-2 and TRBJ1-2; D possibly corresponds to TRBD1 (6 bases). CDR3 size: 15 residues. V gave up 5 bases and J gave up 2 bases, with 15 bases separating them. Germline V gene sequence: CDR1 SGHAT, CDR2 FQNNGV. CDR3 in DNA: TGTGCCAGCAGCCTCAGACAGGCCCCAAACTATGGCTACACCTTC. This translates into CASSLRQAPNYGYTF.

CDR3 nucleotide sequence: TGCGCCAGCAGCCAAGATTTCGGGTACGAGCAGTACTTC. This encodes CASSQDFGYEQYF. The chain is built from TRBV4-1 and TRBJ2-7; D gene ambiguous. This CDR3 is 13 amino acids long. From germline, CDR1 is MGHRA and CDR2 YSYEKL. Trimming stripped 0 bases from V and 4 bases from J, with 7 bases between.

This clonotype occurred a few times. CDR3 sequence: CASSYPELTSSLRETQYF. In DNA, the CDR3 is TGTGCCAGCAGTTACCCCGAGCTGACTAGTTCTTTACGTGAGACCCAGTACTTC. The chain couples TRBV6-5 to TRBJ2-5; perhaps TRBD2 as D (6 bases). The CDR3 is 18 amino acids. CDR1 and CDR2 from the germline V gene are MNHEY and SVGAGI. The V end lost 2 bases, the J end lost 5 bases, and 24 bases lay between the germline ends.

This clonotype was seen many times. The chain joins TRBV3-1 to TRBJ1-2; D not resolved. V lost 4 bases and J 0 bases, leaving 15 bases between the germline ends. Germline V lookup: CDR1 LGHDT, CDR2 YNNKEL (reference sequence). The CDR3 runs to 16 residues. CDR3 sequence reads: CASSRGMGRSNYGYTF. CDR3 sequence (DNA): TGTGCCAGCAGCCGAGGAATGGGTCGTTCTAACTATGGCTACACCTTC.

The sample holds a few counts of this clonotype. The CDR3 DNA sequence: TGTGCCAGCAGCTGGACACCGGGACAGGGTACCGATGAGCAGTTCTTC. Translation gives CASSWTPGQGTDEQFF. The J gene is TRBJ2-1, the V gene TRBV14; 9 nucleotides line up with TRBD1. CDR1 SGHDN and CDR2 FVKESK come from the germline V gene. The CDR3 totals 16 residues. V trimming: 5 bases; J trimming: 8 bases; junction bases outside the gene matches: 13. The complete variable domain, with remaining parts taken from reference TRBV14 and TRBJ2-1, reads EAGVTQFPSHSVIEKGQTVTLRCDPISGHDNLYWYRRVMGKEIKFLLHFVKESKQDESGMPNNRFLAERTGGTYSTLKVQPAELEDSGVYFCASSWTPGQGTDEQFFGPGTRLTVL.

The table lists this clonotype with a few counts. V and J are TRBV4-1 and TRBJ1-5; no clear D gene. CDR1 MGHRA and CDR2 YSYEKL come from the germline V gene. The V end lost 0 bases, the J end lost 0 bases, and 9 bases lay between the germline ends. This CDR3 contains 16 residues. The CDR3 loop is CASSQEPTNSNQPQHF. CDR3 sequence (DNA): TGCGCCAGCAGCCAAGAACCTACTAATAGCAATCAGCCCCAGCATTTT.

The CDR3 coding sequence is TGTGCCAGCAGAGCGGGGGGAATAGAGACCCAGTACTTC. It encodes CASRAGGIETQYF. This chain connects TRBV2 to TRBJ2-5; 9 bases are a match to TRBD2. The junction had 3 bases not matched to a gene; V was cut back by 6 bases and J by 4 bases. Per germline, CDR1 SNHLY and CDR2 FYNNEI. The CDR3 totals 13 residues.

The chain recombines TRBV5-1 with TRBJ2-5; D is unresolved. Germline V gene data show CDR1 as SGHRS and CDR2 as YFSETQ. Trimming removed 1 base from V and 0 bases from J, with 7 bases in between. The CDR3 has 14 amino acids. The chain's CDR3 is CASSLSKHQETQYF. CDR3 bases: TGCGCCAGCAGCTTGTCCAAACACCAAGAGACCCAGTACTTC.